Listed here are 8 T cell receptor beta chains from one sample, sequenced in a study of blood T cell repertoires in COVID-19. Here immunoSEQ multiplex PCR was the method, and the copy in TCRdb shows in-frame clones only, minus some. This repertoire shows roughly 63,000 clones, 88% found once; its top ten account for more than 2%. Source material: peripheral blood. The source of these receptors is a human donor in a cohort sampled during active COVID-19.

The rearrangement links TRBV6-9 to TRBJ2-3; 10 nucleotides line up with TRBD2. This CDR3 spans 18 amino acids. The V gene end was trimmed by 0 bases and the J gene end by 0 bases; junction bases not matched to a gene: 6. Looked up from germline, CDR1 is MNHGY and CDR2 is SVAAGI. The CDR3 here is CASSYSPGLAVSTDTQYF. CDR3 nucleotide sequence: TGTGCCAGCAGTTATTCCCCAGGACTAGCGGTAAGCACAGATACGCAGTATTTT.

The CDR3, as DNA: TGTGCCAGCAGTGCTACGAACGGGGTGGGTGGCTACACCTTC. As protein: CASSATNGVGGYTF. The chain carries TRBV2 and TRBJ1-2; D unclear. The germline CDR1 and CDR2 sequences are SNHLY and FYNNEI. V dropped 4 bases and J dropped 7 bases, with 16 bases sitting between them. This CDR3 spans 14 amino acids.

The chain is built from TRBV6-5 and TRBJ1-2; 10 nucleotides agree with TRBD1. This CDR3 spans 13 amino acids. In germline, CDR1 is MNHEY, CDR2 SVGAGI. V was clipped by 5 bases and J by 8 bases; unmatched bases: 5. The CDR3 spells CASSPGQGRGYTF. The CDR3 nucleotides read TGTGCCAGCAGTCCGGGACAGGGGAGAGGCTACACCTTC.

The rearrangement links TRBV2 to TRBJ1-2, with 7 bases that match TRBD1. Unmatched junction bases numbered 14, after V lost 5 bases and J lost 8 bases. This CDR3 comprises 15 residues. Germline V gene data show CDR1 as SNHLY and CDR2 as FYNNEI. This CDR3 reads CASSKVTGRMEGYTF. DNA of the CDR3: TGTGCCAGCAGTAAAGTGACAGGGAGAATGGAGGGCTACACCTTC.

This chain uses TRBV18 with TRBJ1-2; D is perhaps TRBD1 (6 bases). The germline V gene has CDR1 KGHSH and CDR2 LQKENI. The V end was cut by 2 bases, the J end by 5 bases, with 9 bases between. There are 13 residues in the CDR3. The CDR3 loop reads CASSPGTLYGYTF. For the CDR3, the DNA is TGTGCCAGCTCACCAGGGACACTATATGGCTACACCTTC.

The chain combines TRBV5-1 with TRBJ2-7; the match to TRBD1 covers 7 bases. Looked up from germline, CDR1 is SGHRS and CDR2 is YFSETQ. V was clipped by 2 bases and J by 7 bases; unmatched bases: 9. The CDR3 has 14 amino acids. The CDR3 region has the DNA TGCGCCAGCAGCTTTATGTCGGGACAGCCAGAGCAGTACTTC. Translated: CASSFMSGQPEQYF.

The chain joins TRBV5-1 to TRBJ2-2, with 9 nucleotides matching TRBD1. CDR1 and CDR2 from the germline V gene are SGHRS and YFSETQ. With 6 bases clipped from V and 4 bases from J, the junction kept 10 bases outside the gene matches. CDR3 length equals 16 residues. CDR3 residues: CASKLETGGFTGELFF. DNA of the CDR3: TGCGCCAGCAAGCTAGAGACAGGGGGGTTCACCGGGGAGCTGTTTTTT.

V is TRBV28 and J is TRBJ1-1; D call uncertain. Germline assignment: CDR1 MDHEN and CDR2 SYDVKM. Trimming stripped 1 base from V and 1 base from J, with 13 bases between. The CDR3 contains 16 residues. The CDR3 bases are TGTGCCAGCAGTTTATTAAGGGCGCGGGGGAACACTGAAGCTTTCTTT. It codes for CASSLLRARGNTEAFF.